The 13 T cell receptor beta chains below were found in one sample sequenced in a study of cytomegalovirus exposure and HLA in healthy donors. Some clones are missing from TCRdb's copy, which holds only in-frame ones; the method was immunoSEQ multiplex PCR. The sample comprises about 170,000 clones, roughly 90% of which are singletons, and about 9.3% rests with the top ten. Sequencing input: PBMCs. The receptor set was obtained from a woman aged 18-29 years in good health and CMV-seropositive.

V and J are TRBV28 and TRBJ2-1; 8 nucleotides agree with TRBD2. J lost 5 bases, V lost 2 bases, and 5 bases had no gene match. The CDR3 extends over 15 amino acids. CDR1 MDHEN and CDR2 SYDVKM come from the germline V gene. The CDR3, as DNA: TGTGCCAGCAGTTTAAGGACTAGCATGGACAATGAGCAGTTCTTC. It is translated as CASSLRTSMDNEQFF.

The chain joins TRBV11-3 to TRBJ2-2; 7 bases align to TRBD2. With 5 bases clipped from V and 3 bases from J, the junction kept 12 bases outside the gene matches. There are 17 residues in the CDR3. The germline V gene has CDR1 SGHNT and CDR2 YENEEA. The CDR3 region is CASSHNEGGPYTGELFF. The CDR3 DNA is TGTGCCAGCAGCCATAACGAGGGAGGGCCCTACACCGGGGAGCTGTTTTTT.

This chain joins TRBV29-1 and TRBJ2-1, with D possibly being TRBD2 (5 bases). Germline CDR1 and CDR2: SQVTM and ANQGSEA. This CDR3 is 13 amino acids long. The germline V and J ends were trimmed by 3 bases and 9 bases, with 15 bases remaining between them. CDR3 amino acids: CSVEGGRGSEQFF. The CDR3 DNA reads TGCAGCGTTGAGGGTGGGAGAGGTAGTGAGCAGTTCTTC.

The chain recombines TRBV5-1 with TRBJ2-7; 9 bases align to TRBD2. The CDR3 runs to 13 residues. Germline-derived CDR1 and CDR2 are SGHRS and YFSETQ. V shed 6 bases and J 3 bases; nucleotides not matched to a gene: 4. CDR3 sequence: CASTGLAHYEQYF. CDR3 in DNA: TGCGCCAGCACGGGACTAGCCCACTACGAGCAGTACTTC.

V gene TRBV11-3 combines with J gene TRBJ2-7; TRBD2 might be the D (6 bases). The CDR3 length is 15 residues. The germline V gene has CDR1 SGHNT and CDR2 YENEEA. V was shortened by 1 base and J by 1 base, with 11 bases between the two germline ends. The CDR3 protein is CASSLAPGASYEQYF. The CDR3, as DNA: TGTGCCAGCAGCTTAGCCCCGGGAGCGTCCTACGAGCAGTACTTC.

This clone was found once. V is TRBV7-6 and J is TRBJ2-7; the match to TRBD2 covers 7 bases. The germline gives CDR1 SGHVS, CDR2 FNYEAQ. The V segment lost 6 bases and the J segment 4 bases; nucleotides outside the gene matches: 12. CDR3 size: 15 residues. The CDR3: CASSPSLAVGYEQYF. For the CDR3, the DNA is TGTGCCAGCAGTCCTTCCCTAGCGGTAGGGTACGAGCAGTACTTC.

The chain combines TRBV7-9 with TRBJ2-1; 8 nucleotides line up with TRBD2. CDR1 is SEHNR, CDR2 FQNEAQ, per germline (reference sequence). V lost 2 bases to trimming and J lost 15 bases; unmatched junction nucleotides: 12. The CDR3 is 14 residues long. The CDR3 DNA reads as TGTGCCAGCAGCTTACCCGGGAGGGCCCTCGGGACGTTCTTC. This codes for CASSLPGRALGTFF.

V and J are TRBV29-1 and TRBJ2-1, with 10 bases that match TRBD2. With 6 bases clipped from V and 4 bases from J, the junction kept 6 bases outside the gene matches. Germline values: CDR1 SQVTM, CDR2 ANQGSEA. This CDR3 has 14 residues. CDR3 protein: CSVWTSGAYNEQFF. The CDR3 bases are TGCAGCGTCTGGACTAGCGGAGCTTACAATGAGCAGTTCTTC.

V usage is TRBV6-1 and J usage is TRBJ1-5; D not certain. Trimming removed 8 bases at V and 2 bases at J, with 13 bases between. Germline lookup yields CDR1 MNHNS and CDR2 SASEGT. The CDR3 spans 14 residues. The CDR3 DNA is TGTGCCAGCGGGGAGGGCCCGGGCAATCAGCCCCAGCATTTT. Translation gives CASGEGPGNQPQHF.

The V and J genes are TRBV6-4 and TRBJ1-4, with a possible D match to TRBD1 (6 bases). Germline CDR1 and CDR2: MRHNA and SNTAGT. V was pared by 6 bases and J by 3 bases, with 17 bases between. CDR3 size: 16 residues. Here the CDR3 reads CASSTEGGGSNEKLFF. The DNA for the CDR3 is TGTGCCAGCAGCACCGAGGGGGGGGGATCTAATGAAAAACTGTTTTTT.

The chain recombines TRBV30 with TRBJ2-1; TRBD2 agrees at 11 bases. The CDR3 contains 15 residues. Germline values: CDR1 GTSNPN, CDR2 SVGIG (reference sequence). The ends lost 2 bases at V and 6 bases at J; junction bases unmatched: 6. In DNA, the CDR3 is TGTGCCTGGAGTATCGGACTAGCGGGTCGCAATGAGCAGTTCTTC. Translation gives CAWSIGLAGRNEQFF. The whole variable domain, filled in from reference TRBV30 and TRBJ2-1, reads SQTIHQWPATLVQPVGSPLSLECTVEGTSNPNLYWYRQAAGRGLQLLFYSVGIGQISSEVPQNLSASRPQDRQFILSSKKLLLSDSGFYLCAWSIGLAGRNEQFFGPGTRLTVL.

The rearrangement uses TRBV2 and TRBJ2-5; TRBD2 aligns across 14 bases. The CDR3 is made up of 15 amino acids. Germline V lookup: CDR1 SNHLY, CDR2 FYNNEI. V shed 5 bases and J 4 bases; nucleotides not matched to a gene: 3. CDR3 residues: CASSSTSGRGETQYF. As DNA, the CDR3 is TGTGCCAGCAGTTCGACTAGCGGGAGGGGAGAGACCCAGTACTTC.

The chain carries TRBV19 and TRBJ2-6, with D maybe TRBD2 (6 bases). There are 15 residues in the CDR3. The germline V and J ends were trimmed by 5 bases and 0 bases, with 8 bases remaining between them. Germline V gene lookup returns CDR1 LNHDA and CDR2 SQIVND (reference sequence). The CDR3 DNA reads TGTGCCAGTAGTGGGACTGACTCTGGGGCCAACGTCCTGACTTTC. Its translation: CASSGTDSGANVLTF. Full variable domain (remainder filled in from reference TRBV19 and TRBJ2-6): DGGITQSPKYLFRKEGQNVTLSCEQNLNHDAMYWYRQDPGQGLRLIYYSQIVNDFQKGDIAEGYSVSREKKESFPLTVTSAQKNPTAFYLCASSGTDSGANVLTFGAGSRLTVL.